This entry lists 8 T cell receptor beta chains sequenced from one sample in a study of blood T cell repertoires in COVID-19. TCRdb keeps only in-frame clones here, not all; method: immunoSEQ multiplex PCR. The sample includes 95,000 to 110,000 clones, roughly 90% of them seen just once. Sequencing was performed on peripheral blood. These receptors originate from a middle-aged man with active or convalescent COVID-19.

The chain recombines TRBV19 with TRBJ2-2; D might be TRBD1 (6 bases). There are 14 residues in the CDR3. CDR1 and CDR2 from the germline V gene are LNHDA and SQIVND (reference sequence). Trimming removed 8 bases at V and 3 bases at J, with 13 bases between. Written as DNA, the CDR3 is TGTGCCAGTTCCTGGCAGGGGCACACCGGGGAGCTGTTTTTT. Translated: CASSWQGHTGELFF.

The chain uses TRBV19 and TRBJ2-2; the match to TRBD2 covers 7 bases. The CDR3 sequence is 14 residues long. Trimming at V came to 5 bases and at J to 6 bases, leaving 6 bases not matched to a gene. The germline CDR1 and CDR2 sequences are LNHDA and SQIVND (reference sequence). DNA for the CDR3: TGTGCCAGTAGTTTGGAGCGGGATTCCGGGGAGCTGTTTTTT. Translated, it gives CASSLERDSGELFF.

This clone was detected once. The V gene is TRBV6-2 or TRBV6-3, the J gene TRBJ2-6; D ambiguous. Trimming removed 7 bases from V and 1 base from J, with 14 bases in between. Germline lookup yields CDR1 MNHEY and CDR2 SVGEGT. The CDR3 runs to 16 residues. DNA for the CDR3: TGTGCCAGCAACCCTGGTAGACTTTCTGGGGCCAACGTCCTGACTTTC. Protein sequence: CASNPGRLSGANVLTF.

CDR3 region: CASRRQGNEKLFF. The CDR3 region has the DNA TGTGCCAGTAGGAGACAGGGGAATGAAAAACTGTTTTTT. This chain links TRBV19 with TRBJ1-4, with 8 bases aligning to TRBD1. The CDR3 sequence is 13 residues long. CDR1 LNHDA and CDR2 SQIVND come from the germline V gene (reference sequence). The V gene end was trimmed by 6 bases and the J gene end by 5 bases; junction bases not matched to a gene: 2.

Here the CDR3 reads CASSMGAGANIQYF. The DNA of the CDR3 is TGTGCCAGTAGTATGGGGGCGGGAGCGAACATTCAGTACTTC. This chain uses TRBV19 with TRBJ2-4; weak D call: TRBD2 (7 bases). V lost 3 bases, J lost 7 bases, and 13 bases lay in between. The V gene's germline CDR1 is LNHDA and CDR2 SQIVND (reference sequence). The length of the CDR3 is 14 residues.

The chain has TRBV29-1 and TRBJ2-2; D not resolved. The CDR3 runs to 16 residues. Per the germline V gene, CDR1 is SQVTM and CDR2 is ANQGSEA. V was shortened by 1 base and J by 3 bases, with 15 bases between the two germline ends. This CDR3 reads CSVEGSGDGYTGELFF. In DNA form, the CDR3 reads TGCAGCGTTGAAGGAAGTGGAGACGGATACACCGGGGAGCTGTTTTTT.

The chain employs TRBV5-4 and TRBJ1-6; D is possibly TRBD1 (6 bases). Trimming removed 4 bases from V and 5 bases from J, with 10 bases in between. CDR1 is SGHNT and CDR2 is YYREEE in the germline V gene (reference sequence). The CDR3 totals 14 residues. The CDR3 is CASSRDTNNSPLHF. The CDR3 DNA is TGTGCCAGCAGCCGGGACACGAATAATTCACCCCTCCACTTT. Full variable domain (remainder filled in from reference TRBV5-4 and TRBJ1-6): ETGVTQSPTHLIKTRGQQVTLRCSSQSGHNTVSWYQQALGQGPQFIFQYYREEENGRGNFPPRFSGLQFPNYSSELNVNALELDDSALYLCASSRDTNNSPLHFGNGTRLTVT.

The chain recombines TRBV11-2 with TRBJ1-4; 8 bases fit TRBD1. There are 15 residues in the CDR3. The germline V gene has CDR1 SGHAT and CDR2 FQNNGV. Trimming at V came to 5 bases and at J to 7 bases, leaving 9 bases not matched to a gene. DNA of the CDR3: TGTGCCAGCAGCATCGGACAGGGCGGCGGTGAAAAACTGTTTTTT. Protein product: CASSIGQGGGEKLFF.